The 24 T cell receptor beta chains reported below all come from one sample, sequenced in a study of control samples from healthy donors and cancer patients (TCRdb year 2020). Receptor libraries were prepared by the immunoSEQ multiplex PCR assay. TCRdb limited this immuneACCESS table to in-frame rearrangements with V and J called. A share of clones is missing; checked studies link under half to unresolved V genes, and the rest is unexplained. Counted in this sample were about 130,000 clones; roughly 91% of them appeared once. Of the sample, roughly 1.7% is held by the ten largest clones. The sequenced sample was PBMCs. These TCRs come from a man between 45 and 60 years old with head and neck cancer.

This clone appeared a single time. The chain uses TRBV7-8 and TRBJ1-6; D gene unclear. Trimming removed 2 bases from V and 7 bases from J, with 12 bases in between. Germline CDR1 reads SGHVS; CDR2 reads FQNEAQ. The CDR3 length is 15 residues. This CDR3 is CASSLSGPRNSPLHF. The CDR3 coding sequence is TGTGCCAGCAGCTTATCTGGCCCCAGGAATTCACCCCTCCACTTT.

This sequence joins TRBV11-2 and TRBJ2-1, with D uncertain. This CDR3 contains 12 residues. Trimming cost V 5 bases and J 4 bases, with 6 bases left between them. The V gene's germline CDR1 is SGHAT and CDR2 FQNNGV. The CDR3 sequence: CASSLGYNEQFF. As DNA, the CDR3 is TGTGCCAGCAGCCTCGGATACAATGAGCAGTTCTTC.

The J gene is TRBJ1-1, the V gene TRBV18; perhaps TRBD1 as D (5 bases). With 2 bases removed from V and 2 bases from J, the gap between germline ends came to 12 bases. The germline CDR1 and CDR2 sequences are KGHSH and LQKENI. The CDR3 extends over 15 amino acids. The CDR3 is CASSPFGQGNTEAFF. In DNA form, the CDR3 reads TGTGCCAGCTCACCATTTGGTCAGGGAAACACTGAAGCTTTCTTT.

The chain carries TRBV7-3 and TRBJ1-6, with a possible D match to TRBD1 (6 bases). This CDR3 comprises 14 residues. Deletions cut 4 bases from V and 6 bases from J, with 10 bases between. From germline, CDR1 is SGHTA and CDR2 FQGTGA. Here the CDR3 reads CASSSGVPNSPLHF. DNA of the CDR3: TGTGCCAGCAGCTCAGGGGTACCTAATTCACCCCTCCACTTT. Based on the CDR3 plus reference TRBV7-3 and TRBJ1-6, the full variable domain is GAGVSQTPSNKVTEKGKYVELRCDPISGHTALYWYRQSLGQGPEFLIYFQGTGAADDSGLPNDRFFAVRPEGSVSTLKIQRTERGDSAVYLCASSSGVPNSPLHFGNGTRLTVT.

J is TRBJ1-1 and V is TRBV6-5; D remains unclear. V was pared by 0 bases and J by 7 bases, with 15 bases between. The CDR3 spans 15 residues. Per the germline V gene, CDR1 is MNHEY and CDR2 is SVGAGI. The CDR3 region has the DNA TGTGCCAGCAGTTACTCGAACTTGAACGTGGGTGAAGCTTTCTTT. This translates into CASSYSNLNVGEAFF.

The chain recombines TRBV9 with TRBJ1-3; D is uncertain. This CDR3 has 12 residues. V was shortened by 7 bases and J by 0 bases, with 5 bases between the two germline ends. Germline V gene lookup returns CDR1 SGDLS and CDR2 YYNGEE. CDR3 DNA sequence: TGTGCCAGCGGAAGCTCTGGAAACACCATATATTTT. This translates into CASGSSGNTIYF. Using reference TRBV9 and TRBJ1-3 for the parts outside the CDR3, the full variable domain is DSGVTQTPKHLITATGQRVTLRCSPRSGDLSVYWYQQSLDQGLQFLIQYYNGEERAKGNILERFSAQQFPDLHSELNLSSLELGDSALYFCASGSSGNTIYFGEGSWLTVV.

V is TRBV2 and J is TRBJ1-5, with D unresolved. V lost 1 base, J lost 9 bases, and 16 bases lay in between. Germline CDR1 and CDR2: SNHLY and FYNNEI. The CDR3 has 15 residues. This CDR3 is CASSEEAPSLRPQHF. CDR3 coding DNA: TGTGCCAGCAGTGAAGAGGCGCCGTCACTACGGCCCCAGCATTTT.

J is TRBJ2-3 and V is TRBV2; D possibly corresponds to TRBD2 (5 bases). From germline, CDR1 is SNHLY and CDR2 FYNNEI. The CDR3 contains 13 residues. The ends were cut back, 2 bases at V and 7 bases at J, with 10 bases in the middle. The chain's CDR3 is CASSEPGFHTQYF. The CDR3 region has the DNA TGTGCCAGCAGTGAACCGGGATTTCATACGCAGTATTTT.

The J gene is TRBJ1-1, the V gene TRBV24-1; 8 bases line up with TRBD1. Germline loops: CDR1 KGHDR, CDR2 SFDVKD. The CDR3 spans 13 residues. After removal of 3 bases from V and 11 bases from J, the junction contained 7 bases not matched to a gene. CDR3 region: CATSDTKTGVAFF. CDR3 in DNA: TGTGCCACCAGTGATACCAAGACAGGGGTGGCTTTCTTT.

The chain is built from TRBV3-1 (or the pseudogene TRBV3-2) and TRBJ1-5; possible D gene TRBD1, 6 bases. The CDR3 totals 18 residues. V gave up 1 base and J gave up 4 bases, with 20 bases separating them. CDR1 LGHDT and CDR2 YNNKEL come from the germline V gene (reference sequence). CDR3 in amino acids: CASSQGAPVQGWNQPQHF. As DNA, the CDR3 is TGTGCCAGCAGCCAAGGCGCTCCCGTACAGGGTTGGAATCAGCCCCAGCATTTT.

The V and J genes are TRBV21-1 and TRBJ1-1; the table's D call, TRBD1, has no DNA check behind it. TRBV21-1 is flagged as a pseudogene. The CDR3 loop spans 15 amino acids. CDR3 region: CASSLRQGGNTEAFF. CDR3 nucleotides: TGTGCCAGCAGCCTCCGACAGGGTGGGAACACTGAAGCTTTCTTT.

The chain employs TRBV15 and TRBJ1-1; D is unresolved. The CDR3 is 15 amino acids. V was pared by 5 bases and J by 4 bases, with 17 bases between. Per germline, CDR1 LNHNV and CDR2 YYDKDF (reference sequence). The CDR3: CATSARLKEFTEAFF. The CDR3 DNA reads as TGTGCCACCAGCGCCAGACTCAAGGAGTTCACTGAAGCTTTCTTT.

The genes are TRBV6-5 and TRBJ2-7, with 8 bases matching TRBD2. CDR1 is MNHEY, CDR2 SVGAGI, per germline. V lost 0 bases to trimming and J lost 2 bases; unmatched junction nucleotides: 3. The CDR3 runs 15 residues. In DNA, the CDR3 is TGTGCCAGCAGTTACTCGGGTAGCGGGGCCTACGAGCAGTACTTC. It codes for CASSYSGSGAYEQYF.

CDR3 loop: CASRGQGLNEQFF. CDR3 sequence (DNA): TGTGCCAGCAGGGGACAGGGTCTAAATGAGCAGTTCTTC. The rearrangement uses TRBV12-3 or TRBV12-4 and TRBJ2-1, with 9 nucleotides matching TRBD1. Germline trimming cut 6 bases from V and 7 bases from J; bases unmatched to any gene: 4. There are 13 residues in the CDR3.

V gene TRBV6-2 or TRBV6-3 combines with J gene TRBJ2-7; weak D call: TRBD1 (6 bases). Germline V gene lookup returns CDR1 MNHEY and CDR2 SVGEGT. The CDR3 consists of 13 residues. V shed 5 bases and J shed 3 bases, with 11 bases lying between them. The CDR3 sequence is CASSDRDNYEQYF. DNA of the CDR3: TGTGCCAGCAGTGACCGGGACAACTACGAGCAGTACTTC.

The rearrangement links TRBV30 to TRBJ1-2, with 7 bases aligning to TRBD1. V trimming: 7 bases; J trimming: 4 bases; junction bases outside the gene matches: 6. The length of the CDR3 is 12 residues. The germline gives CDR1 GTSNPN, CDR2 SVGIG (reference sequence). The chain's CDR3 is CAFTGEAYGYTF. The CDR3 region has the DNA TGTGCCTTTACAGGGGAGGCCTATGGCTACACCTTC.

The V and J genes are TRBV3-1 (or the pseudogene TRBV3-2) and TRBJ1-1, with D possibly matching TRBD1 (5 bases). The CDR3 totals 11 residues. V lost 8 bases and J lost 10, with 14 bases in between. CDR1 and CDR2 (germline): LGHDT, YNNKEL (reference sequence). The CDR3: CASARGDGAFF. DNA for the CDR3: TGTGCCAGCGCTCGAGGGGACGGAGCTTTCTTT.

The chain has TRBV5-1 and TRBJ1-4; D ambiguous. The V gene lost 1 base and the J gene lost 0 bases, with 7 bases spanning the gap. Germline V CDR1 and CDR2: SGHRS, YFSETQ. This CDR3 is 15 amino acids long. The CDR3 coding sequence is TGCGCCAGCAGCTTGACGGACTCAACTAATGAAAAACTGTTTTTT. This codes for CASSLTDSTNEKLFF.

This clone is a singleton in its sample. The V gene is TRBV7-7, the J gene TRBJ2-7; 10 nucleotides match TRBD2. Germline values: CDR1 SSHAT, CDR2 FNYEAQ (reference sequence). V trimming: 5 bases; J trimming: 6 bases; junction bases outside the gene matches: 10. This CDR3 contains 15 residues. The CDR3 sequence: CASSVSLAGGAEQYF. CDR3 in DNA: TGTGCCAGCAGCGTCTCATTAGCGGGGGGAGCCGAGCAGTACTTC.

As for this clone: Sequence at one end of the junction differs from germline and may be a read error. V is TRBV4-1 and J is TRBJ2-1; possibly TRBD1 or TRBD2 for D (5 bases each). This CDR3 comprises 14 residues. Per the germline V gene, CDR1 is MGHRA and CDR2 is YSYEKL. The CDR3 region has the DNA TGCGCCAGCAGTCAAAGAGAGGGGTACATTGAGCAGTTCTTC. Encoded protein: CASSQREGYIEQFF.

The J gene is TRBJ2-3, the V gene TRBV15; 8 bases line up with TRBD1. Germline loops: CDR1 LNHNV, CDR2 YYDKDF (reference sequence). After removal of 1 base from V and 5 bases from J, the junction contained 5 bases not matched to a gene. The CDR3 is made up of 15 amino acids. The CDR3 sequence is CATSRAQGAGDTQYF. The CDR3 nucleotides read TGTGCCACCAGCAGAGCCCAGGGGGCGGGAGATACGCAGTATTTT.

The chain couples TRBV12-3 or TRBV12-4 to TRBJ2-1, with TRBD1 matching over 8 bases. V lost 5 bases and J lost 12; bases outside the gene matches: 9. The CDR3 is made up of 13 amino acids. CDR3 sequence reads: CASSPDRGGGQFF. The CDR3 nucleotides read TGTGCCAGCAGTCCAGACAGGGGAGGAGGGCAGTTCTTC.

The chain couples TRBV6-5 to TRBJ2-2; unclear D gene. V was pared by 2 bases and J by 4 bases, with 8 bases between. CDR1 is MNHEY, CDR2 SVGAGI, per germline. This CDR3 is built from 14 residues. The CDR3 bases are TGTGCCAGCAGTTACGCTGGTAGCACCGGGGAGCTGTTTTTT. Amino acids: CASSYAGSTGELFF.

V is TRBV10-3 and J is TRBJ2-7, with 8 bases aligning to TRBD1. CDR1 ENHRY and CDR2 SYGVKD come from the germline V gene. V dropped 8 bases and J dropped 3; count of bases not matched to a gene: 3. This CDR3 is built from 12 residues. CDR3 bases: TGTGCCATCGCGGGACAGGACTACGAGCAGTACTTC. Translation: CAIAGQDYEQYF.